Below are 3 T cell receptor beta chains sequenced from a single sample in a study of shared T cell receptors in the human thymus (dated by TCRdb to 2020 to 2023). Receptor amplification or capture employed the immunoSEQ multiplex PCR assay. TCRdb re-hosts the immuneACCESS table, in-frame sequences only. Its copies lack some clones; in the studies checked, an unresolved V gene accounts for under half of them, and the cause for the rest is not known. The sample table records roughly 410,000 clones; roughly 94% of these occur just once. In total, the top ten clones hold roughly 0.02% of the sample. The material sequenced was thymocytes. Receptor source: a human donor.

The chain carries TRBV28 and TRBJ2-7, with D possibly matching TRBD1 (5 bases). This CDR3 is 13 amino acids long. Between the trimmed V and J ends, which lost 3 bases and 2 bases, there was a span of 8 bases. Germline V lookup: CDR1 MDHEN, CDR2 SYDVKM. CDR3 amino acids: CASSLRQTYEQYF. CDR3 nucleotide sequence: TGTGCCAGCAGTTTGAGACAGACCTACGAGCAGTACTTC. Looking up the rest from reference TRBV28 and TRBJ2-7 gives the full variable domain: DVKVTQSSRYLVKRTGEKVFLECVQDMDHENMFWYRQDPGLGLRLIYFSYDVKMKEKGDIPEGYSVSREKKERFSLILESASTNQTSMYLCASSLRQTYEQYFGPGTRLTVT.

This clone occurred once. The rearrangement links TRBV9 to TRBJ2-1, with D possibly TRBD1 on 5 matching bases. The germline V gene encodes CDR1 SGDLS and CDR2 YYNGEE. CDR3 size: 13 residues. V gave up 0 bases and J gave up 9 bases, with 10 bases separating them. The CDR3 here is CASSVATGAEQFF. The CDR3 DNA sequence: TGTGCCAGCAGCGTAGCTACTGGGGCTGAGCAGTTCTTC.

This rearrangement joins TRBV6-6 to TRBJ2-1, with D maybe TRBD2 (5 bases). The CDR3 extends over 15 amino acids. V was pared by 8 bases and J by 11 bases, with 25 bases between. The germline V gene has CDR1 MNHNY and CDR2 SVGAGI (reference sequence). The CDR3 spells CASQLALVSPAQQFF. CDR3 nucleotide sequence: TGTGCCAGCCAGTTGGCACTAGTCTCCCCCGCACAGCAGTTCTTC.